This TCR beta chain was recorded in a study of radiotherapy plus CTLA-4 blockade in lung cancer. Germline assignment: CDR1 SGHDN and CDR2 FVKESK. Trimming left V 4 bases short and J 8 bases short, with 12 bases between. This CDR3 spans 13 amino acids. Some clones are missing from TCRdb's copy, which holds only in-frame ones; the method was immunoSEQ multiplex PCR. Here the sample spans some 46,000 clones, roughly three quarters being singletons. Source: peripheral blood, taken from a patient treated with radiotherapy plus ipilimumab. The clonotype originates from a human donor with non-small cell lung cancer whose response to radiotherapy plus ipilimumab could not be evaluated. J is TRBJ2-1 and V is TRBV14; tentatively, D is TRBD2 (5 bases). CDR3 DNA: TGTGCCAGCAGCCGCCTCGGGGTTGATGAGCAGTTCTTC. Its translation is CASSRLGVDEQFF.